The rows below give T cell receptor beta chains drawn from one sample of a study of human T cells and chemical hapten exposure. TCRdb reanalysed the RACE reads using MiXCR and keeps one entry per CDR3 protein. The sample has 300,000 to 350,000 distinct CDR3 sequences; around 7% are singletons. The sequenced sample was whole blood, obtained in connection with sensitization to the hapten diphenylcyclopropenone (DPC). These receptors originate from a woman younger than 35 with alopecia areata. Some clones in this sample may be carry-over from other donors' samples. Each CDR3 is given with its conserved first and last residue. A D gene is named only where the DNA matches it firmly. Size is stated for part of the rows, as once, few or many counts, or as a class when the clone is expanded.

CASSVAPQRGTTDTQYF	TGTGCCAGCAGCGTAGCTCCCCAGCGGGGGACCACAGATACGCAGTATTTT	few	TRBV9	TRBJ2-3	TRBD2
CASSLGHSSSYNEQFF	TGCGCCAGCAGCTTGGGACACTCGAGCTCCTACAATGAGCAGTTCTTC	-	TRBV5-1	TRBJ2-1	-
CASSGNRNNYGYTF	TGTGCCAGCAGCGGGAACAGGAATAACTATGGCTACACCTTC	-	TRBV2	TRBJ1-2	-
CASSLSSGGAFYEQYF	TGTGCCAGCAGCTTATCTAGCGGGGGGGCATTCTACGAGCAGTACTTC	many	TRBV7-6	TRBJ2-7	TRBD2
CSAGPGTGGNEQYF	TGCAGTGCTGGCCCCGGGACAGGGGGTAACGAGCAGTACTTC	many	TRBV20-1	TRBJ2-7	TRBD1
CSARDLRGALEKLFF	TGCAGTGCTAGAGATCTCAGGGGTGCTCTTGAAAAACTGTTTTTT	few	TRBV20-1	TRBJ1-4	-
CASSPPNTRGSEKLFF	TGTGCCAGCTCACCTCCTAACACAAGAGGCTCCGAAAAACTGTTTTTT	few	TRBV18	TRBJ1-4	-
CASSLVESSYNEQFF	TGCGCCAGCAGCTTGGTGGAGAGCTCCTACAATGAGCAGTTCTTC	few	TRBV5-1	TRBJ2-1	-
CASSQSLSGGYEQYF	TGCGCCAGCAGCCAATCCCTCTCGGGGGGCTACGAGCAGTACTTC	-	TRBV4-3	TRBJ2-7	TRBD2
CASRPPGSTYEQYF	TGTGCCAGCAGGCCTCCAGGGTCTACCTACGAGCAGTACTTC	many	TRBV6-5	TRBJ2-7	-
CASTGAGTGELFF	TGTGCCAGCACCGGAGCTGGCACCGGGGAGCTGTTTTTT	many	TRBV12-3/TRBV12-4	TRBJ2-2	-
CASSLTRSEQYF	TGTGCCAGCAGCCTCACACGGTCCGAGCAGTACTTC	-	TRBV7-9	TRBJ2-7	-
CASSLAPTGGTEAFF	TGTGCCAGCAGCTTAGCGCCGACCGGAGGCACTGAAGCTTTCTTT	many	TRBV11-1	TRBJ1-1	-
CASSSWGYNEQFF	TGTGCCAGCAGCTCATGGGGTTACAATGAGCAGTTCTTC	few	TRBV7-9	TRBJ2-1	-
CASGMGLAGSYEQYF	TGTGCCAGCGGGATGGGACTAGCGGGCTCCTACGAGCAGTACTTC	few	TRBV6-2/TRBV6-3	TRBJ2-7	TRBD2